A selection of T cell receptor beta chains follows, all from one sample in a study of blood T cell repertoires in COVID-19. Profiling relied on immunoSEQ multiplex PCR, and the TCRdb table lists in-frame clones only, not all of them. The top ten hold 2.5% to 3.5% of the sample, which has some 400,000 clones, around 87% seen once. The sample comprised peripheral blood. These receptor sequences come from a human donor in a cohort sampled during active COVID-19. CDR3s include the opening cysteine and the closing phenylalanine or tryptophan. The D gene is left open where the match is weak. Expanded clones are given a class, and other clones once, few, many or no size at all.

v_gene,d_gene,j_gene,abundance,CDR3aa,CDR3nt
TRBV19,TRBD2,TRBJ2-7,-,CASSTGLAEAYEQYF,TGTGCCAGTAGTACGGGACTAGCGGAGGCCTACGAGCAGTACTTC
TRBV4-2,-,TRBJ2-5,-,CASSHTGGRFQETQYF,TGTGCCAGCAGCCATACCGGGGGGCGGTTCCAAGAGACCCAGTACTTC
TRBV9,TRBD1,TRBJ2-3,-,CASSARQGPDTQYF,TGTGCCAGCAGCGCCCGACAGGGACCAGATACGCAGTATTTT
TRBV3-1/TRBV3-2,TRBD2,TRBJ2-3,-,CASSRRTSGTSTDTQYF,TGTGCCAGCAGCCGACGGACTAGCGGGACTAGCACAGATACGCAGTATTTT
TRBV4-1,TRBD1,TRBJ1-3,once,CASSHRDRDTGNTIYF,TGCGCCAGCAGCCACAGGGACAGGGACACTGGAAACACCATATATTTT
TRBV5-1,-,TRBJ2-3,-,CASRGGSTDTQYF,TGCGCCAGCAGGGGGGGAAGCACAGATACGCAGTATTTT
TRBV11-2,-,TRBJ2-2,-,CASSLFDSHTGELFF,TGTGCCAGCAGCTTATTTGACTCACACACCGGGGAGCTGTTTTTT
TRBV11-2,TRBD1,TRBJ2-1,-,CASSSWPRDSYNEQFF,TGTGCCAGCAGCTCCTGGCCCCGGGACAGTTACAATGAGCAGTTCTTC
TRBV5-1,TRBD1,TRBJ2-7,-,CASSPGTGGTYEQYF,TGCGCCAGCAGCCCGGGGACAGGGGGCACCTACGAGCAGTACTTC
TRBV28,-,TRBJ1-5,-,CASSFPVGQGLTGPQHF,TGTGCCAGCAGTTTTCCCGTCGGGCAGGGGCTTACCGGGCCCCAGCATTTT
TRBV2,-,TRBJ1-2,-,CASSEAGRGGYTF,TGTGCCAGCAGTGAAGCGGGCCGTGGTGGCTACACCTTC
TRBV4-2,-,TRBJ1-1,few,CASSQVQGNRGTEAFF,TGTGCCAGCAGCCAAGTTCAAGGTAATAGAGGCACTGAAGCTTTCTTT
TRBV7-3,-,TRBJ2-1,-,CASSRSGRTTLGEQFF,TGTGCCAGCTCACGTTCCGGCAGGACTACCCTAGGGGAGCAGTTCTTC
TRBV5-6,TRBD2,TRBJ2-2,-,CASSLGEGLRNTGELFF,TGTGCCAGCAGCTTGGGGGAGGGTTTACGGAACACCGGGGAGCTGTTTTTT
TRBV28,TRBD2,TRBJ2-2,few,CASSLSSRESITGELFF,TGTGCCAGCAGTTTATCATCGCGGGAGTCAATCACCGGGGAGCTGTTTTTT
TRBV7-6,TRBD1,TRBJ1-2,-,CASSSDRAGGYTF,TGTGCCAGCAGCTCAGACAGGGCGGGGGGCTACACCTTC
TRBV29-1,-,TRBJ2-1,-,CSVDGGNYNEQFF,TGCAGCGTTGATGGCGGGAACTACAATGAGCAGTTCTTC
TRBV28,-,TRBJ1-1,few,CASSPNTEAFF,TGTGCCAGCAGTCCAAACACTGAAGCTTTCTTT
TRBV5-1,-,TRBJ2-5,-,CASSPGQETQYF,TGCGCCAGCAGCCCAGGCCAAGAGACCCAGTACTTC
TRBV6-5,-,TRBJ2-3,-,CASSFRRRDTQYF,TGTGCCAGCAGTTTCCGGCGGCGGGATACGCAGTATTTT
TRBV19,-,TRBJ2-7,-,CASSRRWRPPDEQYF,TGTGCCAGTAGTCGAAGGTGGCGGCCCCCCGACGAGCAGTACTTC
TRBV6-6,-,TRBJ1-4,-,CASSYDRPGANEKLFF,TGTGCCAGCAGTTACGACAGGCCCGGCGCTAATGAAAAACTGTTTTTT
TRBV30,TRBD1,TRBJ2-4,-,CAWSVGQKNIQYF,TGTGCCTGGAGTGTGGGACAGAAAAACATTCAGTACTTC
TRBV7-9,-,TRBJ2-7,-,CASSLESQGSSYEQYF,TGTGCCAGCAGCTTAGAGAGTCAGGGTAGCTCCTACGAGCAGTACTTC
TRBV5-6,-,TRBJ2-2,-,CASSLAIAGAAGELFF,TGTGCCAGCAGCTTGGCCATTGCGGGGGCCGCCGGGGAGCTGTTTTTT
TRBV5-1,TRBD1,TRBJ2-7,-,CASSSTGTGIMEQYF,TGCGCCAGCAGCTCGACCGGGACAGGGATAATGGAGCAGTACTTC
TRBV4-1,-,TRBJ2-3,-,CASSQETTTDTQYF,TGCGCCAGCAGCCAAGAGACTACAACAGATACGCAGTATTTT
TRBV6-5,-,TRBJ2-1,-,CASSYRGYSYNEQFF,TGTGCCAGCAGTTACAGGGGATACTCCTACAATGAGCAGTTCTTC
TRBV5-1,TRBD1,TRBJ1-6,-,CASSQTQGVISPLHF,TGCGCCAGCAGCCAGACCCAGGGGGTTATTTCACCCCTCCACTTT
TRBV5-4,TRBD2,TRBJ2-3,-,CASSPGLAGGRGEGDTQYF,TGTGCCAGCAGCCCGGGACTAGCGGGAGGACGAGGGGAGGGAGATACGCAGTATTTT
TRBV5-4,TRBD2,TRBJ2-5,-,CASSFPGGQETQYF,TGTGCCAGCAGCTTTCCGGGGGGACAAGAGACCCAGTACTTC
TRBV7-9,-,TRBJ2-3,-,CASSLVTGSTDTQYF,TGTGCCAGCAGCTTAGTGACAGGCAGCACAGATACGCAGTATTTT
TRBV7-3,TRBD1,TRBJ2-7,-,CASSQRQGAQQYF,TGTGCCAGCAGCCAGCGACAGGGCGCTCAGCAGTACTTC
TRBV5-1,-,TRBJ2-7,-,CASSYRTNYEQYF,TGCGCCAGCAGCTACAGGACAAACTACGAGCAGTACTTC
TRBV11-2,TRBD1,TRBJ1-4,-,CASRPTGGREKLFF,TGTGCCAGCAGGCCGACAGGGGGAAGGGAAAAACTGTTTTTT
TRBV5-1,-,TRBJ1-1,few,CASSSPGNTEAFF,TGCGCCAGCAGCTCTCCAGGGAACACTGAAGCTTTCTTT
TRBV27,TRBD2,TRBJ2-1,-,CASSRTSGSTRQFF,TGTGCCAGCAGTCGGACTAGCGGGAGTACGCGGCAGTTCTTC
TRBV28,TRBD1,TRBJ1-1,-,CASTIQGVAFF,TGTGCCAGCACCATACAGGGGGTAGCTTTCTTT
TRBV6-5,-,TRBJ1-4,-,CASSYRAREKLFF,TGTGCCAGCAGTTACCGCGCTAGGGAAAAACTGTTTTTT
TRBV2,-,TRBJ2-7,-,CASSETDSRGEQYF,TGTGCCAGCAGTGAAACGGACAGTAGGGGAGAGCAGTACTTC
TRBV28,TRBD2,TRBJ2-7,once,CASSHPPGWSGSSYEQYF,TGTGCCAGCAGCCACCCCCCGGGGTGGAGCGGGAGTTCCTACGAGCAGTACTTC
TRBV6-5,TRBD2,TRBJ2-5,-,CASSLLAGGKETQYF,TGTGCCAGCAGTTTACTAGCGGGGGGGAAAGAGACCCAGTACTTC
TRBV7-3,TRBD1,TRBJ2-1,once,CASSIGQGNEQFF,TGTGCCAGCAGCATAGGACAGGGAAATGAGCAGTTCTTC
TRBV7-2,-,TRBJ1-3,-,CASSLSLFSGNTIYF,TGTGCCAGCAGCTTAAGCTTATTCTCTGGAAACACCATATATTTT
TRBV5-1,-,TRBJ2-1,once,CASSSSSDSYNEQFF,TGCGCCAGCAGCTCGTCTAGCGATTCCTACAATGAGCAGTTCTTC
TRBV7-9,TRBD1,TRBJ2-1,-,CASRPTRDRGGNEQFF,TGTGCCAGCAGGCCTACCCGGGACAGGGGAGGGAATGAGCAGTTCTTC
TRBV6-5,TRBD1,TRBJ2-7,-,CASSYQDRGVNEQYF,TGTGCCAGCAGTTACCAGGACAGGGGCGTAAACGAGCAGTACTTC
TRBV5-6,TRBD1,TRBJ2-3,-,CASSFGTGNTDTQYF,TGTGCCAGCAGCTTCGGGACAGGGAACACAGATACGCAGTATTTT
TRBV28,-,TRBJ1-1,-,CASSLSQGWTEAFF,TGTGCCAGCAGTTTATCCCAGGGTTGGACTGAAGCTTTCTTT
TRBV19,TRBD1,TRBJ2-7,-,CASSITGGSYEQYF,TGTGCCAGTAGTATAACAGGGGGGTCCTACGAGCAGTACTTC
TRBV30,TRBD1,TRBJ1-2,-,CAWSKGQDSNYGYTF,TGTGCCTGGAGTAAAGGACAGGATTCTAACTATGGCTACACCTTC
TRBV27,-,TRBJ1-5,-,CASSPIGQPQHF,TGTGCCAGCAGTCCCATCGGGCAGCCCCAGCATTTT
TRBV29-1,-,TRBJ2-3,-,CSANRRPTDTQYF,TGCAGCGCCAACAGGCGTCCCACAGATACGCAGTATTTT